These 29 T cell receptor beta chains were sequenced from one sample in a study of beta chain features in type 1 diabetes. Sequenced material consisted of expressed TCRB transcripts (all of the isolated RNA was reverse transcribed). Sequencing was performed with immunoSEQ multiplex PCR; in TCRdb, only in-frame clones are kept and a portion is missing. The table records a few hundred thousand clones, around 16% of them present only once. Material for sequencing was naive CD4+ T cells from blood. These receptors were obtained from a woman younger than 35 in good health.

CDR3: CASSPDSVGTEAFF. CDR3 DNA: TGTGCCAGCAGCCCGGACAGCGTGGGCACTGAAGCTTTCTTT. The chain has TRBV11-2 and TRBJ1-1, with a weak D call TRBD1 (6 bases). The ends were cut back, 5 bases at V and 4 bases at J, with 14 bases in the middle. The CDR3 spans 14 residues. Looked up from germline, CDR1 is SGHAT and CDR2 is FQNNGV.

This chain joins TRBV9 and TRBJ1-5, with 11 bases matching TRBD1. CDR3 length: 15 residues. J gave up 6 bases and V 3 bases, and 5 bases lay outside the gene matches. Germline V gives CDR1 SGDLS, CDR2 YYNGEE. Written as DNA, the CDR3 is TGTGCCAGCAGCGCGGGACAGGGGGTTGGTCAGCCCCAGCATTTT. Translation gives CASSAGQGVGQPQHF.

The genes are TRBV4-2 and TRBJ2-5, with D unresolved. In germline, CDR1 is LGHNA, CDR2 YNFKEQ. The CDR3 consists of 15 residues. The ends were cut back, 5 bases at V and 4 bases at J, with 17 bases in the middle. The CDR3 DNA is TGTGCCAGCAGCATGCTTAGAGAGCCCCCAGAGACCCAGTACTTC. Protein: CASSMLREPPETQYF.

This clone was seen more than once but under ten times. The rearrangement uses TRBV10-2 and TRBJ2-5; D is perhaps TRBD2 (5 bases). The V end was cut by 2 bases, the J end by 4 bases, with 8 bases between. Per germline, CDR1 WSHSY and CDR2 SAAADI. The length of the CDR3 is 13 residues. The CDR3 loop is CASSEHRGETQYF. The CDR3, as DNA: TGCGCCAGCAGTGAGCACCGGGGAGAGACCCAGTACTTC.

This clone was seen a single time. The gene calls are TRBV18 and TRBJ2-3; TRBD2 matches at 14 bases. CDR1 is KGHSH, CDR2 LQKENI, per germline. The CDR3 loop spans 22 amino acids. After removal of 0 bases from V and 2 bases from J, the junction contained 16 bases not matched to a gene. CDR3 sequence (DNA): TGTGCCAGCTCACCACCAAAAGTGATATCCGGGACTAGCGGGAGAGACACAGATACGCAGTATTTT. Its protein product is CASSPPKVISGTSGRDTDTQYF.

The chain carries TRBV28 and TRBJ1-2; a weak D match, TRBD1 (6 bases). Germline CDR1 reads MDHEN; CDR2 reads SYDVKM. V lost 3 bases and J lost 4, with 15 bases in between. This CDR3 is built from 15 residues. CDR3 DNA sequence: TGTGCCAGCAGTTTCGCCCTCAGGGGAGTCTATGGCTACACCTTC. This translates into CASSFALRGVYGYTF.

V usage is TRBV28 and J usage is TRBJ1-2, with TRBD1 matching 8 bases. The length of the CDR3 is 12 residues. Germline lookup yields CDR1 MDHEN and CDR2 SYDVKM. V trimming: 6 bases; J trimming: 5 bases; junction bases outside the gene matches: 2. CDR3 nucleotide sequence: TGTGCCAGCAGCTGGACAGGGTATGGCTACACCTTC. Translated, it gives CASSWTGYGYTF.

CDR3 nucleotide sequence: TGTGCCAGCAGGCCGGGACTAGCGGCCTACGAGCAGTACTTC. This sequence encodes CASRPGLAAYEQYF. The rearrangement joins TRBV6-5 to TRBJ2-7; 11 bases align to TRBD2. After removal of 6 bases from V and 2 bases from J, the junction contained 3 bases not matched to a gene. Germline loops: CDR1 MNHEY, CDR2 SVGAGI. This CDR3 region has 14 residues.

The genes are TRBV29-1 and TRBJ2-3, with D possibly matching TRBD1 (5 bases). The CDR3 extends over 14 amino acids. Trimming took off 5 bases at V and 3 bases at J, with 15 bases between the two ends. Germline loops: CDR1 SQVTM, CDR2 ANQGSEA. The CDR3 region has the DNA TGCAGCGTTCTCCTGACAGTCTCTACAGATACGCAGTATTTT. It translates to CSVLLTVSTDTQYF.

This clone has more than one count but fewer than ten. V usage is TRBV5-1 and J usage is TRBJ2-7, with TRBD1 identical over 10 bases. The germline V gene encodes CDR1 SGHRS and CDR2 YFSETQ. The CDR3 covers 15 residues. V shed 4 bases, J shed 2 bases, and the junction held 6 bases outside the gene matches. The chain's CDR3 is CASSGRDRGAYEQYF. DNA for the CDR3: TGCGCCAGCAGCGGCCGGGACAGGGGCGCCTACGAGCAGTACTTC.

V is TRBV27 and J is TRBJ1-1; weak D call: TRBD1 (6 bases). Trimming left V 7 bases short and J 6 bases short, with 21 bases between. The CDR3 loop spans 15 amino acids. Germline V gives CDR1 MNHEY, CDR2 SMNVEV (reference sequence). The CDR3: CASNLFRTEGSEAFF. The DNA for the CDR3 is TGTGCCAGCAACTTATTCCGGACAGAGGGCTCTGAAGCTTTCTTT.

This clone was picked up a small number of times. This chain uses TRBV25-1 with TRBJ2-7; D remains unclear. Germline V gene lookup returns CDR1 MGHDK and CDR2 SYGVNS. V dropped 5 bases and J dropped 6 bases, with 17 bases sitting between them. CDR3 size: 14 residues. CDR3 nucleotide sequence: TGTGCCAGCAGTAACCCTCGTCAGTTGGCCGAGCAGTACTTC. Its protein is CASSNPRQLAEQYF.

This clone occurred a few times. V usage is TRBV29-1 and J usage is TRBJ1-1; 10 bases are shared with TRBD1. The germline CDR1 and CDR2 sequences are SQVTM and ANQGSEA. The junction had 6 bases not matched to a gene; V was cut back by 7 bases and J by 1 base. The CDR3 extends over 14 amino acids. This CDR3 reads CSAKRTGGNTEAFF. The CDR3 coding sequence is TGCAGCGCAAAAAGGACAGGGGGGAACACTGAAGCTTTCTTT.

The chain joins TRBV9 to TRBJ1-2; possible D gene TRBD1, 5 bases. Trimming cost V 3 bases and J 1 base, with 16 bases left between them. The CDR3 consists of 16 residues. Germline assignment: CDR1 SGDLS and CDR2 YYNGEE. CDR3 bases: TGTGCCAGCAGCGCTCAGCCGGGACTTAATAACTATGGCTACACCTTC. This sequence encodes CASSAQPGLNNYGYTF.

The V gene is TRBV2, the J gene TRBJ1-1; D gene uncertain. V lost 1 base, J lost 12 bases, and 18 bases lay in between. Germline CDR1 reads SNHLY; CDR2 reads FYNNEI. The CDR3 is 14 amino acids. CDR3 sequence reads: CASSEESGGVPTFF. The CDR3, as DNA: TGTGCCAGCAGTGAAGAGTCAGGCGGGGTCCCGACTTTCTTT.

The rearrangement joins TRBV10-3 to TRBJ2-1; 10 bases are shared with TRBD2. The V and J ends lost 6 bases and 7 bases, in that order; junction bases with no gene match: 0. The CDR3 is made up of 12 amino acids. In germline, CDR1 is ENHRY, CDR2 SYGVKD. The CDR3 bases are TGTGCCATCAGGACTAGCGGGAATGAGCAGTTCTTC. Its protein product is CAIRTSGNEQFF.

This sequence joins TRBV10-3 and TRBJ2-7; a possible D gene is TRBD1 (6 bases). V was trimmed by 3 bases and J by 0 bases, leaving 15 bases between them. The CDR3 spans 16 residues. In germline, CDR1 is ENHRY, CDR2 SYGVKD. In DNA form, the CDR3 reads TGTGCCATCAGTGATCACCCCGGGACATTCTCCTACGAGCAGTACTTC. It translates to CAISDHPGTFSYEQYF.

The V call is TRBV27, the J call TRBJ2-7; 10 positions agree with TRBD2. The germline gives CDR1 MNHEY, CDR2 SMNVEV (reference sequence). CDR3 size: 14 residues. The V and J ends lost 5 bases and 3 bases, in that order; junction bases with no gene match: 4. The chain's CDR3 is CASSEGLAHYEQYF. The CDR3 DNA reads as TGTGCCAGCAGTGAGGGACTAGCGCACTACGAGCAGTACTTC.

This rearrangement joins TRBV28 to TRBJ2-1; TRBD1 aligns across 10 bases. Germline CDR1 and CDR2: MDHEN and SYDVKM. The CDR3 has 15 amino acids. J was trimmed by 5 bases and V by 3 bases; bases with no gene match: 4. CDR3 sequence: CASSLTGGWDNEQFF. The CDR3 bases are TGTGCCAGCAGTTTGACAGGGGGCTGGGACAATGAGCAGTTCTTC.

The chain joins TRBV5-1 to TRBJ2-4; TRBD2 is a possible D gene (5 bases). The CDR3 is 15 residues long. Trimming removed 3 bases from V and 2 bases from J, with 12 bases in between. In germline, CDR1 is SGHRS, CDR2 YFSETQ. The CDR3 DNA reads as TGCGCCAGCAGCTCGGATCCGGGGTCCAAAAACATTCAGTACTTC. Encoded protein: CASSSDPGSKNIQYF.

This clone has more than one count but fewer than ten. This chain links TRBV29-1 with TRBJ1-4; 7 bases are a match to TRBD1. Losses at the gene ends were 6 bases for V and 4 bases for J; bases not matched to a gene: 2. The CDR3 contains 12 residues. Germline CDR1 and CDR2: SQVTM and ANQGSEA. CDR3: CSVGGGNEKLFF. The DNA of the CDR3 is TGCAGCGTAGGGGGCGGTAATGAAAAACTGTTTTTT.

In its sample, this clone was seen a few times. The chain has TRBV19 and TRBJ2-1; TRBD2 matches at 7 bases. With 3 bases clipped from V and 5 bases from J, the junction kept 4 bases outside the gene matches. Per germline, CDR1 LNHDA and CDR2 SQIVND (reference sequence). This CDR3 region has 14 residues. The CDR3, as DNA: TGTGCCAGTAGTATTACTAGCGCCCACAATGAGCAGTTCTTC. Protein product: CASSITSAHNEQFF.

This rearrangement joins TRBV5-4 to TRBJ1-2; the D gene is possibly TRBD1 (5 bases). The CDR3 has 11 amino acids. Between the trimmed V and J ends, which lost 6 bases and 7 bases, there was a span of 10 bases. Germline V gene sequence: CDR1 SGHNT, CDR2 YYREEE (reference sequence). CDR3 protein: CASILGGGYTF. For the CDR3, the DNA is TGTGCCAGCATCCTCGGGGGTGGCTACACCTTC.

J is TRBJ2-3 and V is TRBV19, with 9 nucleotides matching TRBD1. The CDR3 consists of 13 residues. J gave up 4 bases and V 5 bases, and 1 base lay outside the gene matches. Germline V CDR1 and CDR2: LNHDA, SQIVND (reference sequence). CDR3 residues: CASSWDRADTQYF. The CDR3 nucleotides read TGTGCCAGTAGTTGGGACAGGGCAGATACGCAGTATTTT. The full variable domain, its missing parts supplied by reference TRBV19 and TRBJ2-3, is DGGITQSPKYLFRKEGQNVTLSCEQNLNHDAMYWYRQDPGQGLRLIYYSQIVNDFQKGDIAEGYSVSREKKESFPLTVTSAQKNPTAFYLCASSWDRADTQYFGPGTRLTVL.

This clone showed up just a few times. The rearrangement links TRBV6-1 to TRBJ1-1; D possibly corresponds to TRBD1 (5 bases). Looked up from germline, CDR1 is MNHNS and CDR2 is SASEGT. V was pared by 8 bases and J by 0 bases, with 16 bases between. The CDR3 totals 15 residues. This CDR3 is CASARSGGMNTEAFF. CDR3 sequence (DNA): TGTGCCAGCGCCCGGTCCGGGGGGATGAACACTGAAGCTTTCTTT.

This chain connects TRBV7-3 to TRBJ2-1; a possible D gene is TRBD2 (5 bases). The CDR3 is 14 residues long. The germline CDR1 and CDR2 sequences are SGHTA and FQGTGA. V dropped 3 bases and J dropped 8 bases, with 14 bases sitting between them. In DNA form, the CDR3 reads TGTGCCAGCAGCTTGGACCGGGATATTGATGAGCAGTTCTTC. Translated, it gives CASSLDRDIDEQFF. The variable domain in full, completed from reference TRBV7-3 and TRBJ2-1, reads GAGVSQTPSNKVTEKGKYVELRCDPISGHTALYWYRQSLGQGPEFLIYFQGTGAADDSGLPNDRFFAVRPEGSVSTLKIQRTERGDSAVYLCASSLDRDIDEQFFGPGTRLTVL.

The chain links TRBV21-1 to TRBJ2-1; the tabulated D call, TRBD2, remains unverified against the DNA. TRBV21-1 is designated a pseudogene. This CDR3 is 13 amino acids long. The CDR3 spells CASLRCGTHEQFF. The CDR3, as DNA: TGTGCCAGCCTCCGATGCGGGACCCATGAGCAGTTCTTC.

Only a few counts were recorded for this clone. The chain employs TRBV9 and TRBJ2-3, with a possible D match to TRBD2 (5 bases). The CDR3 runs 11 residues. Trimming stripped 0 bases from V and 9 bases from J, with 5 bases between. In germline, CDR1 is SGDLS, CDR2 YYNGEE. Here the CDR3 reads CASSVGGTQYF. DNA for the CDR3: TGTGCCAGCAGCGTAGGAGGGACGCAGTATTTT.

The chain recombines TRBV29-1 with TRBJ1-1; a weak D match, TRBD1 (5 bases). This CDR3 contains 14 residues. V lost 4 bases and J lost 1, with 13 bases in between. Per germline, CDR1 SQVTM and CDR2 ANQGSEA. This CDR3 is CSVVGQYGNTEAFF. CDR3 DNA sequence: TGCAGCGTTGTGGGGCAGTACGGGAACACTGAAGCTTTCTTT.